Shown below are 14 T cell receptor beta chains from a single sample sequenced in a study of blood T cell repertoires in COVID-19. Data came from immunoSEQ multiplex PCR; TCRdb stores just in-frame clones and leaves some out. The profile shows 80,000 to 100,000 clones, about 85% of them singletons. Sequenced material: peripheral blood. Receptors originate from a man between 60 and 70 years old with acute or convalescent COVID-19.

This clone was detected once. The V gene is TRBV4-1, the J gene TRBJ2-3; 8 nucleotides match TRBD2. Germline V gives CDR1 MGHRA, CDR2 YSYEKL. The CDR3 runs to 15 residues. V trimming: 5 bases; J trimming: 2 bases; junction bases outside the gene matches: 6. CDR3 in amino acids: CASSKLAANTDTQYF. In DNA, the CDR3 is TGCGCCAGCAGCAAACTAGCGGCAAACACAGATACGCAGTATTTT.

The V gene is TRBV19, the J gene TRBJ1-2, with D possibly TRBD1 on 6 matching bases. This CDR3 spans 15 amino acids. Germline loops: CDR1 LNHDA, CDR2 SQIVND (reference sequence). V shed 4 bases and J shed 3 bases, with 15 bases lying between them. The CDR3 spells CASSRGQGIHYGYTF. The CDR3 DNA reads TGTGCCAGTAGTAGGGGTCAGGGGATTCACTATGGCTACACCTTC.

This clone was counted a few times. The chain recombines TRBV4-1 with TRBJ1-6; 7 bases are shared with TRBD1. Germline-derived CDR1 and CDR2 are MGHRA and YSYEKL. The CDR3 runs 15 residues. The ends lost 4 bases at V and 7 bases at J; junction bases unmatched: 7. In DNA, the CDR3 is TGCGCCAGCAGCCCACGGACAGGCATAAATTCACCCCTCCACTTT. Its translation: CASSPRTGINSPLHF.

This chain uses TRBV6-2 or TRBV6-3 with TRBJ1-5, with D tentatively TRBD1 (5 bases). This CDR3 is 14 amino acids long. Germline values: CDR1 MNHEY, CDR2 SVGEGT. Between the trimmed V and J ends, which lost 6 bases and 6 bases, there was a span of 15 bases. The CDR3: CASSRAGHFQPQHF. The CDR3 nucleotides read TGTGCCAGCAGCAGGGCAGGGCATTTTCAGCCCCAGCATTTT.

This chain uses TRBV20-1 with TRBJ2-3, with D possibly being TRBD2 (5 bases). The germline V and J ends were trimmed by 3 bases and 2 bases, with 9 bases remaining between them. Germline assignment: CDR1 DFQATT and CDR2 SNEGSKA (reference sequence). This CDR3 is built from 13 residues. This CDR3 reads CSASRENTDTQYF. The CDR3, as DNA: TGCAGTGCTAGTAGGGAGAACACAGATACGCAGTATTTT.

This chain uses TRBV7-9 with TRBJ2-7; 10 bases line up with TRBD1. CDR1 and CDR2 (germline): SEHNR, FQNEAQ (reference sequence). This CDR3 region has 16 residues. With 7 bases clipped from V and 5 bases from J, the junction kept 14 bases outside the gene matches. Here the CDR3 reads CASTKRTGTGADEQYF. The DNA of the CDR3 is TGTGCCAGCACCAAGCGGACTGGGACAGGGGCGGACGAGCAGTACTTC. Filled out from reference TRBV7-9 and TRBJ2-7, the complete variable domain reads DTGVSQNPRHKITKRGQNVTFRCDPISEHNRLYWYRQTLGQGPEFLTYFQNEAQLEKSRLLSDRFSAERPKGSFSTLEIQRTEQGDSAMYLCASTKRTGTGADEQYFGPGTRLTVT.

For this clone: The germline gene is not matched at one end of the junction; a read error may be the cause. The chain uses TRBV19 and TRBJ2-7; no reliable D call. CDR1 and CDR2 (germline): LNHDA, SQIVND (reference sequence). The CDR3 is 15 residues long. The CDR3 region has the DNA TGTGCCAGTAGTATTTCTGGCCCCTCCTCCTCCGAGCAGTACTTC. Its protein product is CASSISGPSSSEQYF.

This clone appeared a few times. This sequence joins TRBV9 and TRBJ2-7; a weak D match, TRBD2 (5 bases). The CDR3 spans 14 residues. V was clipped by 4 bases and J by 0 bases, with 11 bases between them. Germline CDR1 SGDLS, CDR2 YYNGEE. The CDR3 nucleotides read TGTGCCAGCAGCATTTCCGGGAACTCCTACGAGCAGTACTTC. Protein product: CASSISGNSYEQYF. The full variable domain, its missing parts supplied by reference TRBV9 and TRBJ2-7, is DSGVTQTPKHLITATGQRVTLRCSPRSGDLSVYWYQQSLDQGLQFLIQYYNGEERAKGNILERFSAQQFPDLHSELNLSSLELGDSALYFCASSISGNSYEQYFGPGTRLTVT.

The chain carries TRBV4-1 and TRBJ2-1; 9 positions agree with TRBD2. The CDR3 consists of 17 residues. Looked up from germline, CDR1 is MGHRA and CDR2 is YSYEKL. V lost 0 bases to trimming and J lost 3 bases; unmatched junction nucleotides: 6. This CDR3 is CASSQDIAGAYYNEQFF. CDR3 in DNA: TGCGCCAGCAGCCAAGATATAGCGGGGGCGTACTACAATGAGCAGTTCTTC.

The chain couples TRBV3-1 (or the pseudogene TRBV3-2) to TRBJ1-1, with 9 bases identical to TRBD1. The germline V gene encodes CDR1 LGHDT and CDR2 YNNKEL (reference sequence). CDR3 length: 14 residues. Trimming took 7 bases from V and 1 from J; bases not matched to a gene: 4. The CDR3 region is CASTLQGANTEAFF. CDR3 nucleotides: TGTGCCAGCACCCTACAGGGGGCGAACACTGAAGCTTTCTTT.

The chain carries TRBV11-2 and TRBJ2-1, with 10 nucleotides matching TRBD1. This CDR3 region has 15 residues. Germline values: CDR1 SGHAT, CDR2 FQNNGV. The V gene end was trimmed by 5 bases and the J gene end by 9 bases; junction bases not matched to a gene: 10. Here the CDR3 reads CASSLWTGGEAEQFF. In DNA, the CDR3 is TGTGCCAGCAGCCTATGGACAGGGGGGGAGGCTGAGCAGTTCTTC.

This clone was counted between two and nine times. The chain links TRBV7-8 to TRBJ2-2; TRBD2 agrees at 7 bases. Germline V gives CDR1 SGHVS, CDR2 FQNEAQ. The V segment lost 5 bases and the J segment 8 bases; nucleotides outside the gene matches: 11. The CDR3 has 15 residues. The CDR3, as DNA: TGTGCCAGCAGCCCCCTGGGAGGGACTGGTGGGGAGCTGTTTTTT. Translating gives CASSPLGGTGGELFF. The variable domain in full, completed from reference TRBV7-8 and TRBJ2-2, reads GAGVSQSPRYKVAKRGQDVALRCDPISGHVSLFWYQQALGQGPEFLTYFQNEAQLDKSGLPSDRFFAERPEGSVSTLKIQRTQQEDSAVYLCASSPLGGTGGELFFGEGSRLTVL.

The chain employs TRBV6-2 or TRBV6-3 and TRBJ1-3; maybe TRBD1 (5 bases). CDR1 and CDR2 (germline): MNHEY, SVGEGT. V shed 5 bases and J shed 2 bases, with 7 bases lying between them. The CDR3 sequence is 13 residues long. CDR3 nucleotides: TGTGCCAGCAGTCGGACAACTGGAAACACCATATATTTT. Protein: CASSRTTGNTIYF.

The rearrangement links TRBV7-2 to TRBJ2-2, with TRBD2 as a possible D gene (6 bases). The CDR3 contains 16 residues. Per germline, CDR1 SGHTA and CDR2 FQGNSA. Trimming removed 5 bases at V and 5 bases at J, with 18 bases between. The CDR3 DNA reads TGTGCCAGCAGCCATCCAACCGGGGCGGGGACCGGGGAGCTGTTTTTT. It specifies CASSHPTGAGTGELFF.